This passage covers 12 T cell receptor beta chains from one sample sequenced in a study of Ad26.COV2.S vaccination and SARS-CoV-2 variants. The treatment denotes: roughly 19 received Ad26.COV2.S at low or high dose, single or two shots; about 5 received placebo; per-sample allocation not given. Sampling happened 63 days after the first vaccine or placebo injection. Here immunoSEQ multiplex PCR was the method, and the copy in TCRdb shows in-frame clones only, minus some. The sample records around 370,000 clones, more than 75% being singletons. Sample: peripheral blood, taken in a trial of Ad26.COV2.S vaccine versus placebo. These receptors originate from a person between 18 and 65 years old who received the Ad26.COV2.S COVID-19 vaccine or a placebo.

The CDR3 nucleotides read TGTGCCAGCAGCCATGCGGGACTAAGTCTCGCAGATACGCAGTATTTT. Translation: CASSHAGLSLADTQYF. The rearrangement links TRBV3-1 (or the pseudogene TRBV3-2) to TRBJ2-3; 7 bases align to TRBD2. Germline CDR1 and CDR2: LGHDT and YNNKEL (reference sequence). V lost 3 bases to trimming and J lost 4 bases; unmatched junction nucleotides: 10. CDR3 size: 16 residues.

The J gene is TRBJ2-5, the V gene TRBV5-8, with TRBD1 identical over 7 bases. The germline gives CDR1 SGHTS, CDR2 YDEGEE. CDR3 size: 14 residues. V shed 4 bases and J 1 base; nucleotides not matched to a gene: 4. In DNA form, the CDR3 reads TGTGCCAGCAGCGAAGCAGGGGGCCAAGAGACCCAGTACTTC. This gives the protein CASSEAGGQETQYF.

This clone was observed a single time. V and J are TRBV19 and TRBJ2-1; the match to TRBD2 covers 11 bases. This CDR3 is 15 amino acids long. V lost 5 bases, J lost 7 bases, and 7 bases stayed unmatched. Germline CDR1 and CDR2: LNHDA and SQIVND (reference sequence). The CDR3 DNA follows: TGTGCCAGTAGTCAACTAGCGGGAGAGTTGAATGAGCAGTTCTTC. This encodes CASSQLAGELNEQFF. The full variable domain, completed using reference TRBV19 and TRBJ2-1, is DGGITQSPKYLFRKEGQNVTLSCEQNLNHDAMYWYRQDPGQGLRLIYYSQIVNDFQKGDIAEGYSVSREKKESFPLTVTSAQKNPTAFYLCASSQLAGELNEQFFGPGTRLTVL.

This clone was seen a single time. The chain has TRBV11-3 and TRBJ2-3; the D gene is possibly TRBD2 (6 bases). The V end lost 5 bases, the J end lost 4 bases, and 13 bases lay between the germline ends. Germline V gene sequence: CDR1 SGHNT, CDR2 YENEEA. This CDR3 contains 14 residues. DNA for the CDR3: TGTGCCAGCAGCCCGGACGGGGAGGCAGATACGCAGTATTTT. Its translation is CASSPDGEADTQYF.

This CDR3 is CSVAPFVNSPLHF. CDR3 nucleotide sequence: TGCAGCGTTGCCCCGTTTGTTAATTCACCCCTCCACTTT. The J gene is TRBJ1-6, the V gene TRBV29-1; D unresolved. Trimming left V 4 bases short and J 6 bases short, with 10 bases between. CDR1 and CDR2 (germline): SQVTM, ANQGSEA. CDR3 length: 13 residues.

This chain links TRBV7-2 with TRBJ1-4; TRBD1 agrees at 8 bases. V shed 5 bases, J shed 6 bases, and the junction held 8 bases outside the gene matches. CDR3 length: 15 residues. The germline V gene encodes CDR1 SGHTA and CDR2 FQGNSA. The CDR3 protein is CASSGTGDSYEKLFF. The CDR3 bases are TGTGCCAGCAGCGGGACAGGAGACTCGTATGAAAAACTGTTTTTT.

The CDR3 coding sequence is TGTGCCAGCAGCCAAACGGGGGGGACCGGGGAGCTGTTTTTT. This gives the protein CASSQTGGTGELFF. The genes are TRBV11-2 and TRBJ2-2, with TRBD2 matching 8 bases. CDR1 is SGHAT, CDR2 FQNNGV, per germline. The V gene end was trimmed by 5 bases and the J gene end by 5 bases; junction bases not matched to a gene: 4. The CDR3 covers 14 residues.

This chain uses TRBV10-2 with TRBJ1-3; no firm D call. The CDR3 extends over 12 amino acids. The germline V gene has CDR1 WSHSY and CDR2 SAAADI. V lost 8 bases to trimming and J lost 4 bases, with 9 bases between them. The CDR3, as DNA: TGCGCCAGCTTCTCCAGCGGAAACACCATATATTTT. This codes for CASFSSGNTIYF.

The chain recombines TRBV7-9 with TRBJ1-2; the match to TRBD1 covers 10 bases. The CDR3 runs 15 residues. Germline lookup yields CDR1 SEHNR and CDR2 FQNEAQ (reference sequence). J was trimmed by 8 bases and V by 5 bases; bases with no gene match: 11. This CDR3 reads CASSMGQGSLKGYTF. CDR3 bases: TGTGCCAGCAGCATGGGACAGGGGTCTCTTAAGGGCTACACCTTC.

This chain joins TRBV6-5 and TRBJ1-4, with unresolved D. CDR1 is MNHEY and CDR2 is SVGAGI in the germline V gene. This CDR3 region has 15 residues. V was shortened by 2 bases and J by 4 bases, with 11 bases between the two germline ends. The CDR3 coding sequence is TGTGCCAGCAGTTACCCGGGATTTTTTAATGAAAAACTGTTTTTT. It is translated as CASSYPGFFNEKLFF.

The chain joins TRBV7-2 to TRBJ2-1, with 10 bases lining up with TRBD2. CDR1 is SGHTA and CDR2 is FQGNSA in the germline V gene. J lost 8 bases, V lost 2 bases, and 3 bases had no gene match. The CDR3 runs 14 residues. In DNA, the CDR3 is TGTGCCAGCAGCTTAAGCGGGAGGGTAGATGAGCAGTTCTTC. Its translation is CASSLSGRVDEQFF.

CDR3 in amino acids: CASSPRTSGRDEQYF. CDR3 coding DNA: TGCGCCAGCAGCCCTCGGACTAGCGGGAGAGACGAGCAGTACTTC. The rearrangement links TRBV4-1 to TRBJ2-7; 13 bases agree with TRBD2. The germline gives CDR1 MGHRA, CDR2 YSYEKL. V lost 4 bases to trimming and J lost 5 bases; unmatched junction nucleotides: 5. This CDR3 has 15 amino acids.